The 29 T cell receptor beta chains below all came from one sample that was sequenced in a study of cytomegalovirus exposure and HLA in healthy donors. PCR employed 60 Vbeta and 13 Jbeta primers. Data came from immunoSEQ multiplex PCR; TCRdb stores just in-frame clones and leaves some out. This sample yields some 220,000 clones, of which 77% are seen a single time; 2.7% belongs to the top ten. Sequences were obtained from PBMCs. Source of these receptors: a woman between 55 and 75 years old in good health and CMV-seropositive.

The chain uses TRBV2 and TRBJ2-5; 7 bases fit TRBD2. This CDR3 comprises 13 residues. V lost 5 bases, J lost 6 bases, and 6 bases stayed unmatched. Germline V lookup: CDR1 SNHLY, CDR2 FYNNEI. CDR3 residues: CASSKGRGKTQYF. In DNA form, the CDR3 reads TGTGCCAGCAGTAAAGGGAGGGGAAAGACCCAGTACTTC.

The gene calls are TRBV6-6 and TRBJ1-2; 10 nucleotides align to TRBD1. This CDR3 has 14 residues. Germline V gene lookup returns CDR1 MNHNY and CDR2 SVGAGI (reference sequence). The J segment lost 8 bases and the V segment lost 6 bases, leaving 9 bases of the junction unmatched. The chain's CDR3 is CASSPGTGDWGYTF. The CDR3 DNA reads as TGTGCCAGCAGCCCGGGGACAGGGGATTGGGGCTACACCTTC.

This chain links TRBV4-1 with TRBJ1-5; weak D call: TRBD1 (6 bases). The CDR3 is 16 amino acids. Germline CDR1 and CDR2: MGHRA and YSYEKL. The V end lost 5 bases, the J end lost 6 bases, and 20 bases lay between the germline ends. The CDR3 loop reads CASSSPSAGVGQPQHF. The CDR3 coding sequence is TGCGCCAGCAGCTCTCCCTCGGCAGGGGTGGGTCAGCCCCAGCATTTT.

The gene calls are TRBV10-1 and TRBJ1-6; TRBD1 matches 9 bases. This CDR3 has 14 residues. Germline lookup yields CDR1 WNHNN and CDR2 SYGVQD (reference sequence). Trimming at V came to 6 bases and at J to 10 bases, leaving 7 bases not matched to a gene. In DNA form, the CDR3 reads TGCGCCAGCAGCTCCGGGACAGGGAGCTCACCCCTCCACTTT. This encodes CASSSGTGSSPLHF.

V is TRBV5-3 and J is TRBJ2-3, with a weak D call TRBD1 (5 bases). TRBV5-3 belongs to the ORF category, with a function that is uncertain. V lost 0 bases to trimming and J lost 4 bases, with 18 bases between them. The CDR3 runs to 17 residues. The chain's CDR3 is CARSLGGQPGEPDTQYF. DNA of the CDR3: TGTGCCAGAAGCTTGGGGGGCCAACCCGGTGAACCAGATACGCAGTATTTT.

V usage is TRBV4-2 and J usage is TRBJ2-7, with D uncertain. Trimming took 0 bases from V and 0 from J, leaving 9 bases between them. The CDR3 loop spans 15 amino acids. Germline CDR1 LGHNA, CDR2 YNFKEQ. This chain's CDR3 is CASSQEKQSSYEQYF. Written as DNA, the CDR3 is TGTGCCAGCAGCCAAGAAAAACAGAGCTCCTACGAGCAGTACTTC.

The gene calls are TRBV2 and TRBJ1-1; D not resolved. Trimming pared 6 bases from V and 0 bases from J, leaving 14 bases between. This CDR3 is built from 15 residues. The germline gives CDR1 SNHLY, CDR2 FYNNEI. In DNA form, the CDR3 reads TGTGCCAGCAGCAACATCGGGTTGATGAACACTGAAGCTTTCTTT. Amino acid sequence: CASSNIGLMNTEAFF.

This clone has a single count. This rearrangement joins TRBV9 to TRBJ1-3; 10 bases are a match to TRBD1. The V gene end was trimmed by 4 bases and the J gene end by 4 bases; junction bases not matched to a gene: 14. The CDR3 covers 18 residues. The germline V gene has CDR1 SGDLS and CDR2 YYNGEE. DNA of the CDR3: TGTGCCAGCAGCCTTTCCGGGACAGGGGCTACGGGGGGAAACACCATATATTTT. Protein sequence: CASSLSGTGATGGNTIYF.

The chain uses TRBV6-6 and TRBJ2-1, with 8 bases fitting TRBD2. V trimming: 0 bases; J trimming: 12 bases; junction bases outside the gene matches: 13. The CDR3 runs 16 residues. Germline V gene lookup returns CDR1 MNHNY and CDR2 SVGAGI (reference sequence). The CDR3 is CASSYSPGLDNDVQFF. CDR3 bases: TGTGCCAGCAGTTACTCCCCGGGACTAGATAATGATGTGCAGTTCTTC.

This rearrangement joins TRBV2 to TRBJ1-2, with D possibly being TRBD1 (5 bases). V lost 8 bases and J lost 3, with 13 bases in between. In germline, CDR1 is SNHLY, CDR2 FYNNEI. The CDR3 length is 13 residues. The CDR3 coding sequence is TGTGCCAGCGGGGAGGGGCTTGACTATGGCTACACCTTC. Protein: CASGEGLDYGYTF.

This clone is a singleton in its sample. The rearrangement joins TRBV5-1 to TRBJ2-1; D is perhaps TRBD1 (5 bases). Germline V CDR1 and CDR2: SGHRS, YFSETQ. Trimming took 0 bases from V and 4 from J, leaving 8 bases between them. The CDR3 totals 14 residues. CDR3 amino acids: CASSLDYRYNEQFF. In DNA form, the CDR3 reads TGCGCCAGCAGCTTGGATTACAGGTACAATGAGCAGTTCTTC.

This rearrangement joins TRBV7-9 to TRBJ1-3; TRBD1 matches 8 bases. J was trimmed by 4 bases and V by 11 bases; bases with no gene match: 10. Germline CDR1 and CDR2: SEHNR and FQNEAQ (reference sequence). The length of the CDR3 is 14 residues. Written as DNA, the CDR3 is TGTGCCGGGAAACAGGGGGTCTCCGGAAACACCATATATTTT. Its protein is CAGKQGVSGNTIYF.

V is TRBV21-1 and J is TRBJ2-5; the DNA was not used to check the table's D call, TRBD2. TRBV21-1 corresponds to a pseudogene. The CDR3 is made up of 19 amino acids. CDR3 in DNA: TGTGCCAGCGGCCGGGGAGAGGGAGGACGAAAGAAACTCCAAGAGACCCAGTACTTC. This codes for CASGRGEGGRKKLQETQYF.

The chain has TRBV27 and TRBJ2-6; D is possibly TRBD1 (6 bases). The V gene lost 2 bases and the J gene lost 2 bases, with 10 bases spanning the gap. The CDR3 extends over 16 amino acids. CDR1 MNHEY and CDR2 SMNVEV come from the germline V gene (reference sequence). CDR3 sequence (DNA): TGTGCCAGCAGTTTAGAAAAGGGGGCTGGGGCCAACGTCCTGACTTTC. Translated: CASSLEKGAGANVLTF.

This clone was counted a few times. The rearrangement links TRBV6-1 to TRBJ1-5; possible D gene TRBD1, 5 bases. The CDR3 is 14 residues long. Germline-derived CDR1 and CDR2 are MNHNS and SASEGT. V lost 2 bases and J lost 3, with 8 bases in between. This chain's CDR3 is CASSESGVNQPQHF. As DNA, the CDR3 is TGTGCCAGCAGTGAATCGGGGGTCAATCAGCCCCAGCATTTT.

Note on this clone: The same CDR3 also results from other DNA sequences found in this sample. The CDR3 loop reads CASSLGLAGGTDTQYF. The CDR3 DNA reads as TGCGCCAGCAGCTTGGGGTTAGCGGGAGGAACAGATACGCAGTATTTT. The chain carries TRBV5-1 and TRBJ2-3, with 10 bases identical to TRBD2. Per the germline V gene, CDR1 is SGHRS and CDR2 is YFSETQ. The CDR3 runs 16 residues. V was pared by 0 bases and J by 3 bases, with 4 bases of the junction left unmatched.

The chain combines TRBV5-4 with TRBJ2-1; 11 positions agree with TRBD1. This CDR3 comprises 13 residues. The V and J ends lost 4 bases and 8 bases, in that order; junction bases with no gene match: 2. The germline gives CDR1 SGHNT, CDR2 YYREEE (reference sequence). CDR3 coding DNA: TGTGCCAGCAGCAAGGGACAGGGGGATGAGCAGTTCTTC. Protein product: CASSKGQGDEQFF.

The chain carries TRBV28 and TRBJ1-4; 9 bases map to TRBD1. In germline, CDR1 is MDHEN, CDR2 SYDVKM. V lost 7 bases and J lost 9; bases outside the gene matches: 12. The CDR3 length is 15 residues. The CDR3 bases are TGTGCCAGCATCCCGGTGGGGGACAGGGAACAAAAACTGTTTTTT. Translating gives CASIPVGDREQKLFF.

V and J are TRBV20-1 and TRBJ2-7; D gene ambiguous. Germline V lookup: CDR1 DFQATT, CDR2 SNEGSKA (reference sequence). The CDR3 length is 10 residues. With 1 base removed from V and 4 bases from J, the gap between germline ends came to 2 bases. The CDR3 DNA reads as TGCAGTGCTAGAGCTTACGAGCAGTACTTC. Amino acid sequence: CSARAYEQYF.

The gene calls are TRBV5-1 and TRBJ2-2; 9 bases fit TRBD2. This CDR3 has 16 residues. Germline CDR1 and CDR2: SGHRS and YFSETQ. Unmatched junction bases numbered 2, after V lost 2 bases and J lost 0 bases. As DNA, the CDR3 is TGCGCCAGCAGCTTTACTAGCGGGTCGAACACCGGGGAGCTGTTTTTT. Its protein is CASSFTSGSNTGELFF.

The DNA of the CDR3 is TGCGCCAGTAAGCCGGGGGGCGCAGGTGGAAACACCATATATTTT. It translates to CASKPGGAGGNTIYF. The chain combines TRBV5-1 with TRBJ1-3; tentatively, D is TRBD1 (6 bases). V was clipped by 8 bases and J by 3 bases, with 18 bases between them. The CDR3 is made up of 15 amino acids. Germline CDR1 SGHRS, CDR2 YFSETQ. The complete variable domain, with remaining parts taken from reference TRBV5-1 and TRBJ1-3, reads KAGVTQTPRYLIKTRGQQVTLSCSPISGHRSVSWYQQTPGQGLQFLFEYFSETQRNKGNFPGRFSGRQFSNSRSEMNVSTLELGDSALYLCASKPGGAGGNTIYFGEGSWLTVV.

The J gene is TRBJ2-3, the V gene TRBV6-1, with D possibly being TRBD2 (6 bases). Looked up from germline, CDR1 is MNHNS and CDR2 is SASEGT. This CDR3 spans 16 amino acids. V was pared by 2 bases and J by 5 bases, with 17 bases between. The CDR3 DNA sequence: TGTGCCAGCAGTGAAAAGGCCGGGAGTGGGGGAGATACGCAGTATTTT. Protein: CASSEKAGSGGDTQYF.

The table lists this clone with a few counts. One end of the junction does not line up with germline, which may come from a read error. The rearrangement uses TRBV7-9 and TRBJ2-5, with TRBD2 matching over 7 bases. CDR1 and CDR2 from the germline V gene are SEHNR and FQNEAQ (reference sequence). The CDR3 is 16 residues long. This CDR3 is CASSLVFRGGDETQYF. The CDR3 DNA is TGTGCCAGCAGCTTAGTATTCCGGGGAGGGGACGAGACTCAGTACTTC.

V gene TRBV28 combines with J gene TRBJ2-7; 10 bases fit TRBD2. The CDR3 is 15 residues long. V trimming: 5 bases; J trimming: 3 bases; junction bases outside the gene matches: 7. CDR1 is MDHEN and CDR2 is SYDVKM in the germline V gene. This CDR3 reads CASSPPAGGFYEQYF. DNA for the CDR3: TGTGCCAGCAGTCCGCCAGCGGGGGGGTTCTACGAGCAGTACTTC.

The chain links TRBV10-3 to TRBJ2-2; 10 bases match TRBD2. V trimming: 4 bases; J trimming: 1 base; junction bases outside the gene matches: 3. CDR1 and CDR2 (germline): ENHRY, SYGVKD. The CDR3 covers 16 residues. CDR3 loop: CAISAGLAVNTGELFF. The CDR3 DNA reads TGTGCCATCAGTGCAGGACTAGCGGTGAACACCGGGGAGCTGTTTTTT.

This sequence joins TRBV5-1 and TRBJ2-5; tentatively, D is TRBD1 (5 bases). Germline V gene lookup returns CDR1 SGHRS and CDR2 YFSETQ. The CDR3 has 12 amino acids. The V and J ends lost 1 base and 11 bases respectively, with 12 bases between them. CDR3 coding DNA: TGCGCCAGCAGCTTGACAGGTGCTGAGCAGTACTTC. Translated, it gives CASSLTGAEQYF.

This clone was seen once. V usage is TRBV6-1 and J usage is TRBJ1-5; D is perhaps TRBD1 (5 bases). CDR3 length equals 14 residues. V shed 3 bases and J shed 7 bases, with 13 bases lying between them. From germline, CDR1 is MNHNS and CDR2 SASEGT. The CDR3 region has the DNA TGTGCCAGCAGTGAGGTAGTAGGGGCCCAGCCCCAGCATTTT. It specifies CASSEVVGAQPQHF.

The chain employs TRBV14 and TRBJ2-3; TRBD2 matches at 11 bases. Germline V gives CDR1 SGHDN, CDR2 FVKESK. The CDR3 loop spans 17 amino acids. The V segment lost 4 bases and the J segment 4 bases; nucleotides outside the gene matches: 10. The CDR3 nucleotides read TGTGCCAGCAGCCCAACCTCGCTAGCGGGAGGAGCAGATACGCAGTATTTT. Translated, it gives CASSPTSLAGGADTQYF.

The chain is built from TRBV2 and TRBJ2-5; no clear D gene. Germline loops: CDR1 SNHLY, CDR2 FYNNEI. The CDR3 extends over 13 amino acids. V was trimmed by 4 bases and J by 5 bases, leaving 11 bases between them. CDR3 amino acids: CASSGLERETQYF. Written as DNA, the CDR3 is TGTGCCAGCAGTGGACTGGAAAGGGAGACCCAGTACTTC. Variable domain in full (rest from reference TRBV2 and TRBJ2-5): EPEVTQTPSHQVTQMGQEVILRCVPISNHLYFYWYRQILGQKVEFLVSFYNNEISEKSEIFDDQFSVERPDGSNFTLKIRSTKLEDSAMYFCASSGLERETQYFGPGTRLLVL.